The subject of this entry is one T cell receptor beta chain. The antigen remains unidentified. A second PCR, run for roughly 7 to 11 cycles, used a sample-barcoded 5' primer plus a J-beta primer mix. TCRdb analysed the 5' RACE reads with MiXCR anew, one entry per CDR3 protein. Of 800,000 or so distinct CDR3 sequences listed, 35% to 60% are singletons. This sample was taken from a study of blood T cells in healthy people across ages. Study-wide results and caveats: Per-million-T-cell TCR beta diversity fell roughly linearly with age.

The sequence was obtained from an elderly man in good health. The sample taken for sequencing was blood.

The CDR3 nucleotides are TGTGCCAGCAGTACCCCAGAAAGGAACACTGAAGCTTTCTTT. It yields the protein CASSTPERNTEAFF. V usage is TRBV27 and J usage is TRBJ1-1; D remains unclear. The length of the CDR3 is 14 residues. Germline CDR1 MNHEY, CDR2 SMNVEV (reference sequence). Trimming took 5 bases from V and 1 from J, leaving 11 bases between them.